This TCR beta chain was captured by sequencing in a study of CD8 T cells in Susac syndrome. RNA totalling roughly 0.5 to 1 ug underwent reverse transcription with random hexamers. Using its own MiXCR run on the immunoSEQ multiplex PCR reads, TCRdb lists one record per CDR3 protein. Of 200,000 or so distinct CDR3 sequences in the sample, 90% to 96% were seen once. Sequenced input: CD4+ T cells from PBMCs. This TCR was recovered from a human donor with Susac syndrome.

CDR3 sequence reads: CASSSRGNEQYF. Here the CDR3 DNA reads TGTGCCAGCAGCTCCAGGGGAAACGAGCAGTACTTC. The chain recombines TRBV7-9 with TRBJ2-7; possibly TRBD1 for D (6 bases). This CDR3 comprises 12 residues. The V gene lost 4 bases and the J gene lost 5 bases, with 9 bases spanning the gap. Germline V gene data show CDR1 as SEHNR and CDR2 as FQNEAQ (reference sequence).